This TCR beta chain was captured by sequencing in a study of shared clonotypes between healthy human individuals. About the research overall: Researchers assigned three CD4 naive, three CD4 memory, two CD8 naive and one CD8 memory plate to each donor. Whole-study findings and limits: Non-shared clonotypes were found to have lower generation probabilities than the clonotypes that were shared by all four of the sorted-subset donors.

This CDR3 contains 16 residues. Germline lookup yields CDR1 MDHEN and CDR2 SYDVKM. V shed 6 bases and J shed 0 bases, with 15 bases lying between them. Around 30,000 T cell genomes (about 0.2 ug DNA) went into each sorted-subset replicate. TCRdb's copy holds only in-frame clones and misses some; the assay was immunoSEQ multiplex PCR. Here the sample spans 850,000 to 1,200,000 clones, roughly 80% being singletons. In regard to this clone: What it binds is unknown.

The clonotype comes from a man in his late teens or twenties in good health. This chain links TRBV28 with TRBJ1-5; the D is unclear. Sequencing was performed on memory CD4+ T cells sorted from blood. This sample's subset: CD45RA-negative fraction. Written as DNA, the CDR3 is TGTGCCAGCAGGTCCCCCGCTGCCGGTAGCAATCAGCCCCAGCATTTT. Protein sequence: CASRSPAAGSNQPQHF.